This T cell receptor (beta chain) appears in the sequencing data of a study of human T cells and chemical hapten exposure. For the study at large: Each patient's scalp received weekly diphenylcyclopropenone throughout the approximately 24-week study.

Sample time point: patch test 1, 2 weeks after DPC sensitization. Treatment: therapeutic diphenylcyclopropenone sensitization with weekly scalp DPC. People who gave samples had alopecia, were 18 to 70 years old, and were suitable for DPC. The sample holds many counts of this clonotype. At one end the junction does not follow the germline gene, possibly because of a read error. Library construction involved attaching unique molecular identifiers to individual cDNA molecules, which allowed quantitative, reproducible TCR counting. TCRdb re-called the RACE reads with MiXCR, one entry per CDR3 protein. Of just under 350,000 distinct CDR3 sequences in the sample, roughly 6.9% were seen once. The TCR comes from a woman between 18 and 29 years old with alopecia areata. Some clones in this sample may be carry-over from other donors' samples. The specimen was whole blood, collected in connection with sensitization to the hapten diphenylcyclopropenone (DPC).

CDR3 residues: CASSSDAAYEQYF. The CDR3 region has the DNA TGTGCTAGCAGTTCCGACGCAGCCTACGAGCAGTACTTC. The V call is TRBV7-7, the J call TRBJ2-7; D gene unclear. Germline CDR1 reads SSHAT; CDR2 reads FNYEAQ (reference sequence). The CDR3 is 13 residues long.